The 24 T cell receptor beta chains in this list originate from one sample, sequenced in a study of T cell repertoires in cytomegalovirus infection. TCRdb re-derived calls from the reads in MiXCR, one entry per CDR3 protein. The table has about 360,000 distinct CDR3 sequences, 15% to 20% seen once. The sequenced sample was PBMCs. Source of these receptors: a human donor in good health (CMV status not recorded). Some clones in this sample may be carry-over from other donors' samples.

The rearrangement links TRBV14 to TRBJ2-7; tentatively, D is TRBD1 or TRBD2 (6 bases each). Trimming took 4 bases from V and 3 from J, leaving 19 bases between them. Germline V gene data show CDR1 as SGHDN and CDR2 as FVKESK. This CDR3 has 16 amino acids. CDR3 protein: CASSLAGTTSFYEQYF. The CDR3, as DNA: TGTGCCAGCAGCCTCGCGGGGACAACTTCGTTCTACGAGCAGTACTTC.

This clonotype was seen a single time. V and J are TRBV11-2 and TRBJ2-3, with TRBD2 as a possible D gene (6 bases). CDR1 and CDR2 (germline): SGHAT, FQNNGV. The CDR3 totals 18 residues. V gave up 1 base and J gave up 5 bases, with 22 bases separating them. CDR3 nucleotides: TGTGCCAGCAGCTTAGCATGGATGGGCGGGATGCTTGGAGATACGCAGTATTTT. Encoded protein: CASSLAWMGGMLGDTQYF.

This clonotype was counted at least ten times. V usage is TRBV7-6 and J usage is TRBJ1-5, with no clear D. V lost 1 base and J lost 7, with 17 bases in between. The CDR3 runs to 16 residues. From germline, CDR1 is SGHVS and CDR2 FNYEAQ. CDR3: CASSLGSFDHGQPQHF. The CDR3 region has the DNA TGTGCCAGCAGCTTAGGATCATTTGACCACGGGCAGCCCCAGCATTTT.

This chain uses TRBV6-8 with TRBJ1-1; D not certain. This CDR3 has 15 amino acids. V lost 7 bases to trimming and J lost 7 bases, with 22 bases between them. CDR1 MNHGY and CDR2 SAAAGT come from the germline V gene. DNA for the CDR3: TGTGCCAGCACAAAAGCGAGAGCACGTCTTTATGAAGCTTTCTTT. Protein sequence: CASTKARARLYEAFF.

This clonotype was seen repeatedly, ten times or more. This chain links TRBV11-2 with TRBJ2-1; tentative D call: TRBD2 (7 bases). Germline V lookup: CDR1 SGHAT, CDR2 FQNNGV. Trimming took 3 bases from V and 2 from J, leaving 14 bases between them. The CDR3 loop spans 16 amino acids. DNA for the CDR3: TGTGCCAGCAGCTTTGGCGGGGGCGCGCCCTACAATGAGCAGTTCTTC. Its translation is CASSFGGGAPYNEQFF.

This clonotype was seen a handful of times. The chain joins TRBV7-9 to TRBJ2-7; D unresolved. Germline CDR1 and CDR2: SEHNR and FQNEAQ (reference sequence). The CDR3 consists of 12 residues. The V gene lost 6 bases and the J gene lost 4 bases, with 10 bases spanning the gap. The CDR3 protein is CASRADFYEQYF. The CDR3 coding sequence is TGTGCCAGCAGGGCAGACTTTTACGAGCAGTACTTC.

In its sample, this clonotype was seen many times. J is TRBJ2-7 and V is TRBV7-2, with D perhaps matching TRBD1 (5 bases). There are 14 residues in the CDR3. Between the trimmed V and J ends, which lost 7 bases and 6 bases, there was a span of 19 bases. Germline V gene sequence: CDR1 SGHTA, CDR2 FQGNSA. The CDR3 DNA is TGTGCCAGCAAACTATCGACAGACAGAGCCGAGCAGTACTTC. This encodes CASKLSTDRAEQYF. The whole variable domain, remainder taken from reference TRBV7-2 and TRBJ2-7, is GAGVSQSPSNKVTEKGKDVELRCDPISGHTALYWYRQSLGQGLEFLIYFQGNSAPDKSGLPSDRFSAERTGGSVSTLTIQRTQQEDSAVYLCASKLSTDRAEQYFGPGTRLTVT.

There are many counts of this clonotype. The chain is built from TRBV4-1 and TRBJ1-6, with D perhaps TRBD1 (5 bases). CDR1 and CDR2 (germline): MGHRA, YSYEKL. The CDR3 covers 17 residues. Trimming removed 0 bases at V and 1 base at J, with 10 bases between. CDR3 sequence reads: CASSQDSGPSYNSPLHF. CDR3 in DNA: TGCGCCAGCAGCCAAGATTCGGGACCATCCTATAATTCACCCCTCCACTTT.

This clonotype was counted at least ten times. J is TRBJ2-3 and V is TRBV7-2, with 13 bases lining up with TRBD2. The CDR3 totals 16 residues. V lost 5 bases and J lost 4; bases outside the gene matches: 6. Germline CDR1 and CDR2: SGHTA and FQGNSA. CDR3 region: CASSPGTSGAADTQYF. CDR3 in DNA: TGTGCCAGCAGCCCGGGGACTAGCGGGGCGGCAGATACGCAGTATTTT.

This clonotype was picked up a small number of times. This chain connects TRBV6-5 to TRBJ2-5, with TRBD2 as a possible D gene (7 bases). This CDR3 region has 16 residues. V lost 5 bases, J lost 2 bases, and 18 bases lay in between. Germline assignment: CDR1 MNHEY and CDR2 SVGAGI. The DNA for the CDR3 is TGTGCCAGCAGTAGCCCCCGCAGGGGAGGGCAAGAGACCCAGTACTTC. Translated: CASSSPRRGGQETQYF.

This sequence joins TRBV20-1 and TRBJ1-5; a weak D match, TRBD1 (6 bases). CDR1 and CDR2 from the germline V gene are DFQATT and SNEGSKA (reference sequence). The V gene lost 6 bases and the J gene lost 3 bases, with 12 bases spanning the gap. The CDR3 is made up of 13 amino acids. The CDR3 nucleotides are TGCAGTGCCACCGGACAGCCCAATCAGCCCCAGCATTTT. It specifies CSATGQPNQPQHF.

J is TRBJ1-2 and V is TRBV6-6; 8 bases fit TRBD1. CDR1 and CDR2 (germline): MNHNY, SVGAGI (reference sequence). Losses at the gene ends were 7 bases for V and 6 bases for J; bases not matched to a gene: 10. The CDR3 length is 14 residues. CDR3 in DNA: TGTGCCAGCACCTTTGCGACAGGGGAAAATGGCTACACCTTC. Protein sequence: CASTFATGENGYTF.

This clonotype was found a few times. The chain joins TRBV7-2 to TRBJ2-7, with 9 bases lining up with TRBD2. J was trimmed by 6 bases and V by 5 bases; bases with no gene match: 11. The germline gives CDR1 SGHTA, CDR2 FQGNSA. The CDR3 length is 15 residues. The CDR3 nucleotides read TGTGCCAGCAGCCCACGGGGCGGGGGGGCTGTCGAGCAGTACTTC. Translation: CASSPRGGGAVEQYF.

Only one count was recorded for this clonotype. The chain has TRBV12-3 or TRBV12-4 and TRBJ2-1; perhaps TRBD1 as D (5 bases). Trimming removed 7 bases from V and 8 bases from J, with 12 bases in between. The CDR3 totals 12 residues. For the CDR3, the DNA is TGTGCCAGCAACACAGGTTATCATGAGCAGTTCTTC. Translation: CASNTGYHEQFF.

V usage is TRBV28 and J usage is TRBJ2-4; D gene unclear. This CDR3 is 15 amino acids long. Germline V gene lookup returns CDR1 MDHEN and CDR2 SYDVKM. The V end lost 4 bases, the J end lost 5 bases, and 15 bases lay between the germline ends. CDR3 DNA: TGTGCCAGCAGTTCCCAATCAGGTGGCGAAAACATTCAGTACTTC. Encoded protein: CASSSQSGGENIQYF.

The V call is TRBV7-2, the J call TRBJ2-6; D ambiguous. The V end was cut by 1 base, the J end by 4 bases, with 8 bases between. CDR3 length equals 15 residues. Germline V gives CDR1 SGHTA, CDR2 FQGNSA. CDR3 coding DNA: TGTGCCAGCAGCTTAGACATGTCCGGGGCCAACGTCCTGACTTTC. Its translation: CASSLDMSGANVLTF.

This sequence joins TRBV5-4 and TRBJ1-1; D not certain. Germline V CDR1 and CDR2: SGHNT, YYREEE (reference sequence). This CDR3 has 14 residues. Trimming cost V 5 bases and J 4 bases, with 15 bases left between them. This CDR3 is CASSEVGGSTEAFF. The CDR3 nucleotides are TGTGCCAGCAGTGAGGTAGGAGGGAGCACTGAAGCTTTCTTT. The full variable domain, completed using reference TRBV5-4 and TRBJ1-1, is ETGVTQSPTHLIKTRGQQVTLRCSSQSGHNTVSWYQQALGQGPQFIFQYYREEENGRGNFPPRFSGLQFPNYSSELNVNALELDDSALYLCASSEVGGSTEAFFGQGTRLTVV.

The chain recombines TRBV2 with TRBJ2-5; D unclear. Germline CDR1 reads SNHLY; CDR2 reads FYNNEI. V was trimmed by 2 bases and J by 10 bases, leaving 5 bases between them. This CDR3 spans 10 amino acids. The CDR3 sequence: CASSELNQYF. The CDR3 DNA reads TGTGCCAGCAGTGAATTGAACCAGTACTTC. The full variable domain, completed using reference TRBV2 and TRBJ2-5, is EPEVTQTPSHQVTQMGQEVILRCVPISNHLYFYWYRQILGQKVEFLVSFYNNEISEKSEIFDDQFSVERPDGSNFTLKIRSTKLEDSAMYFCASSELNQYFGPGTRLLVL.

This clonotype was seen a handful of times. The CDR3 here is CASSPTGGTITSQSSYNEQFF. The DNA of the CDR3 is TGTGCCAGCAGCCCAACGGGGGGGACCATCACAAGTCAGAGCTCCTACAATGAGCAGTTCTTC. J is TRBJ2-1 and V is TRBV5-4; 8 positions match TRBD2. V was pared by 4 bases and J by 0 bases, with 21 bases of the junction left unmatched. Germline V gives CDR1 SGHNT, CDR2 YYREEE (reference sequence). CDR3 length: 21 amino acids.

This CDR3 reads CSVEVPDRVDYGYTF. The CDR3 DNA reads TGCAGCGTTGAAGTCCCGGACAGGGTTGACTATGGCTACACCTTC. The chain couples TRBV29-1 to TRBJ1-2; 8 bases are shared with TRBD1. The CDR3 sequence is 15 residues long. CDR1 is SQVTM and CDR2 is ANQGSEA in the germline V gene. J gave up 3 bases and V 1 base, and 7 bases lay outside the gene matches.

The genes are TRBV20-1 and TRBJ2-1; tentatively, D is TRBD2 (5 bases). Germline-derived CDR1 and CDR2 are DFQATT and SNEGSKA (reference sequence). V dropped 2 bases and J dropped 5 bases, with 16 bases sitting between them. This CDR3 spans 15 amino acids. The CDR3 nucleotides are TGCAGTGCTAGACCACCAGGACCGCGGGACAATGAGCAGTTCTTC. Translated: CSARPPGPRDNEQFF.

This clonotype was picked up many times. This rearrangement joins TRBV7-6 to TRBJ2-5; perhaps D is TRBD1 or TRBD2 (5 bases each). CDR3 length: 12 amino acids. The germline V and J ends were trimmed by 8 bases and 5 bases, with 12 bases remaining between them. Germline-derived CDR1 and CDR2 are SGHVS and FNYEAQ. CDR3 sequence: CASGTGTETQYF. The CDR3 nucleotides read TGTGCCAGCGGGACGGGTACGGAGACCCAGTACTTC.

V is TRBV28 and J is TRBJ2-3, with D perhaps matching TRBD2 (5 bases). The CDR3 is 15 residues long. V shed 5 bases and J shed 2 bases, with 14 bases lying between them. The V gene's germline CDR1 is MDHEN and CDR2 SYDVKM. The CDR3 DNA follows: TGTGCCAGCAGTCCCCGGCGGGTAATCACAGATACGCAGTATTTT. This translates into CASSPRRVITDTQYF.

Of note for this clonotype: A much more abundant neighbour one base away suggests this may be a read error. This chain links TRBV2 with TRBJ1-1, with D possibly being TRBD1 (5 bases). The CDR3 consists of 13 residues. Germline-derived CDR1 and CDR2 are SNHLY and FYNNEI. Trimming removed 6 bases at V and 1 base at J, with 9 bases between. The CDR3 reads CASRWDGNTEAFF. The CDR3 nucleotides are TGTGCCAGCAGGTGGGACGGGAACACTGAAGCTTTCTTT.